These 17 T cell receptor beta chains were sequenced from one sample in a study of cytomegalovirus exposure and HLA in healthy donors (TCRdb year 2017). The library was built by means of the immunoSEQ multiplex PCR assay. The multiplex PCR relied on a mix of 60 forward primers for TCR Vbeta segments and 13 reverse primers for TCR Jbeta segments. In its TCRdb copy, this immuneACCESS table keeps in-frame sequences only and misses some clones. Where compared with another copy, unresolved V genes explain less than half of these, and the others have no known cause. The sample table shows 170,000 or so clones, and 80% are seen once. The ten largest clones capture about 0.63% of the sample. The sample taken for sequencing was PBMCs. Receptor source: a boy younger than 18 in good health and CMV-seronegative.

V gene TRBV7-3 combines with J gene TRBJ1-1; TRBD1 is a possible D gene (6 bases). V lost 5 bases, J lost 8 bases, and 18 bases lay in between. CDR3 length: 14 amino acids. Germline CDR1 reads SGHTA; CDR2 reads FQGTGA. The CDR3 DNA sequence: TGTGCCAGCAGCGTCTGGGGACAAGCGGAAGAAGCTTTCTTT. It yields the protein CASSVWGQAEEAFF. The full variable domain, with the rest looked up from reference TRBV7-3 and TRBJ1-1, is GAGVSQTPSNKVTEKGKYVELRCDPISGHTALYWYRQSLGQGPEFLIYFQGTGAADDSGLPNDRFFAVRPEGSVSTLKIQRTERGDSAVYLCASSVWGQAEEAFFGQGTRLTVV.

V gene TRBV4-2 combines with J gene TRBJ1-1; D is possibly TRBD1 (5 bases). With 0 bases removed from V and 3 bases from J, the gap between germline ends came to 11 bases. This CDR3 comprises 15 residues. Germline CDR1 LGHNA, CDR2 YNFKEQ. CDR3 sequence (DNA): TGTGCCAGCAGCCAAGAACCAGGGCTTTACACTGAAGCTTTCTTT. This translates into CASSQEPGLYTEAFF.

This chain connects TRBV5-1 to TRBJ1-4; D gene unclear. The length of the CDR3 is 15 residues. Germline-derived CDR1 and CDR2 are SGHRS and YFSETQ. Trimming removed 0 bases at V and 15 bases at J, with 21 bases between. CDR3 DNA: TGCGCCAGCAGCTTGGGGAATTGGGTCCCAGAAGAGGTGTTTTTT. This gives the protein CASSLGNWVPEEVFF.

The genes are TRBV5-6 and TRBJ1-2, with 7 bases lining up with TRBD1. The V segment lost 3 bases and the J segment 1 base; nucleotides outside the gene matches: 3. The CDR3 covers 14 residues. Germline CDR1 SGHDT, CDR2 YYEEEE. The CDR3, as DNA: TGTGCCAGCAGCTGGACAGGACTTAACTATGGCTACACCTTC. Protein: CASSWTGLNYGYTF. The complete variable domain, with remaining parts taken from reference TRBV5-6 and TRBJ1-2, reads DAGVTQSPTHLIKTRGQQVTLRCSPKSGHDTVSWYQQALGQGPQFIFQYYEEEERQRGNFPDRFSGHQFPNYSSELNVNALLLGDSALYLCASSWTGLNYGYTFGSGTRLTVV.

The chain joins TRBV30 to TRBJ1-1, with D perhaps TRBD1 (5 bases). This CDR3 is 11 amino acids long. The V and J ends lost 1 base and 9 bases respectively, with 9 bases between them. Germline lookup yields CDR1 GTSNPN and CDR2 SVGIG (reference sequence). CDR3 bases: TGTGCCTGGAGTGCCGGGGGTCAAGCTTTCTTT. Protein: CAWSAGGQAFF.

The chain carries TRBV19 and TRBJ1-2; 7 bases fit TRBD1. V shed 3 bases, J shed 8 bases, and the junction held 12 bases outside the gene matches. CDR1 is LNHDA and CDR2 is SQIVND in the germline V gene (reference sequence). This CDR3 is built from 15 residues. CDR3 region: CASSIGSEGAGGYTF. As DNA, the CDR3 is TGTGCCAGTAGTATCGGTAGTGAGGGGGCGGGCGGCTACACCTTC.

The V gene is TRBV30, the J gene TRBJ1-3, with 11 bases matching TRBD1. With 1 base clipped from V and 8 bases from J, the junction kept 1 base outside the gene matches. In germline, CDR1 is GTSNPN, CDR2 SVGIG (reference sequence). The CDR3 covers 13 residues. The CDR3 nucleotides are TGTGCCTGGAGTGGGGACAGGGGGTACACCATATATTTT. It codes for CAWSGDRGYTIYF.

J is TRBJ2-3 and V is TRBV7-2; TRBD1 matches 9 bases. Germline V gene data show CDR1 as SGHTA and CDR2 as FQGNSA. The length of the CDR3 is 15 residues. J gave up 1 base and V 5 bases, and 4 bases lay outside the gene matches. CDR3 in DNA: TGTGCCAGCAGCCTGGACAGGGGCGGCACAGATACGCAGTATTTT. Translating it yields CASSLDRGGTDTQYF.

This sequence joins TRBV18 and TRBJ2-7, with 9 bases fitting TRBD2. The germline V gene has CDR1 KGHSH and CDR2 LQKENI. The V segment lost 3 bases and the J segment 3 bases; nucleotides outside the gene matches: 12. The CDR3 is 17 residues long. In DNA, the CDR3 is TGTGCCAGCTCACCTCTAAGCGGGGGGAACACTGTCTACGAGCAGTACTTC. Translated, it gives CASSPLSGGNTVYEQYF.

The V gene is TRBV2, the J gene TRBJ1-2, with no clear D. Trimming removed 4 bases at V and 1 base at J, with 13 bases between. Per the germline V gene, CDR1 is SNHLY and CDR2 is FYNNEI. The CDR3 runs 15 residues. CDR3 residues: CASSVVGHGNYGYTF. The CDR3 DNA sequence: TGTGCCAGCAGTGTCGTCGGTCATGGTAACTATGGCTACACCTTC.

This clone has a single count. This rearrangement joins TRBV5-4 to TRBJ2-7; perhaps TRBD2 as D (6 bases). Between the trimmed V and J ends, which lost 3 bases and 3 bases, there was a span of 13 bases. CDR3 length: 14 amino acids. From germline, CDR1 is SGHNT and CDR2 YYREEE (reference sequence). The CDR3 sequence is CASSSRGLSYEQYF. CDR3 sequence (DNA): TGTGCCAGCAGCTCCCGGGGACTGAGCTACGAGCAGTACTTC.

The gene calls are TRBV5-1 and TRBJ2-5; 13 bases fit TRBD2. V lost 3 bases to trimming and J lost 4 bases; unmatched junction nucleotides: 15. Germline assignment: CDR1 SGHRS and CDR2 YFSETQ. The CDR3 consists of 19 residues. The CDR3: CASSSRVWTSGSSRETQYF. In DNA, the CDR3 is TGCGCCAGCAGCTCCAGGGTCTGGACTAGCGGGAGTAGTCGAGAGACCCAGTACTTC. Filled out from reference TRBV5-1 and TRBJ2-5, the complete variable domain reads KAGVTQTPRYLIKTRGQQVTLSCSPISGHRSVSWYQQTPGQGLQFLFEYFSETQRNKGNFPGRFSGRQFSNSRSEMNVSTLELGDSALYLCASSSRVWTSGSSRETQYFGPGTRLLVL.

This chain links TRBV4-3 with TRBJ2-4; D may be TRBD2 (6 bases). There are 13 residues in the CDR3. Trimming cost V 2 bases and J 16 bases, with 18 bases left between them. Looked up from germline, CDR1 is LGHNA and CDR2 is YSLEER. The CDR3 protein is CASSQSRRDSLYF. CDR3 sequence (DNA): TGCGCCAGCAGCCAAAGCCGCCGGGACTCCTTATACTTC.

This sequence joins TRBV29-1 and TRBJ1-1, with 9 bases that match TRBD1. Germline CDR1 SQVTM, CDR2 ANQGSEA. The CDR3 length is 13 residues. V gave up 7 bases and J gave up 2 bases; unmatched junction bases: 5. The CDR3 nucleotides read TGCAGCGGTACGACAGGGGGTAACACTGAAGCTTTCTTT. Amino acids: CSGTTGGNTEAFF.

CDR3 amino acids: CASSSGPGQGSNQPQHF. In nucleotides, the CDR3 is TGTGCCAGCAGCTCGGGACCGGGACAGGGGTCCAATCAGCCCCAGCATTTT. The chain carries TRBV7-6 and TRBJ1-5; 10 bases are a match to TRBD1. This CDR3 has 17 residues. V shed 4 bases, J shed 3 bases, and the junction held 9 bases outside the gene matches. CDR1 SGHVS and CDR2 FNYEAQ come from the germline V gene. Using reference TRBV7-6 and TRBJ1-5 for the parts outside the CDR3, the full variable domain is GAGVSQSPRYKVTKRGQDVALRCDPISGHVSLYWYRQALGQGPEFLTYFNYEAQQDKSGLPNDRFSAERPEGSISTLTIQRTEQRDSAMYRCASSSGPGQGSNQPQHFGDGTRLSIL.

Worth noting for this clone: At one boundary the junction diverges from the germline segment, which might be a read error. The chain links TRBV5-1 to TRBJ2-5; TRBD1 agrees at 9 bases. The germline CDR1 and CDR2 sequences are SGHRS and YFSETQ. CDR3 length: 15 residues. The DNA of the CDR3 is TGCGCCAGCGGCTTGCCGACAGGGGGCCAAGAGACCCAGTACTTC. Amino acids: CASGLPTGGQETQYF.

V gene TRBV6-1 combines with J gene TRBJ2-7; D is possibly TRBD2 (7 bases). This CDR3 comprises 14 residues. The V gene lost 2 bases and the J gene lost 4 bases, with 12 bases spanning the gap. Germline assignment: CDR1 MNHNS and CDR2 SASEGT. CDR3 region: CASSERGGTYEQYF. CDR3 sequence (DNA): TGTGCCAGCAGTGAAAGGGGGGGAACATACGAGCAGTACTTC.